Here is one TCR beta chain with its context. This receptor's antigen is unknown. No much larger clonotype is one base removed from it; base qualities were not supplied. The germline V gene yields SGHTS for CDR1 and YDEGEE for CDR2. Reading from cysteine to phenylalanine, the CDR3 counts 17 amino acids. Only the CDR3 DNA stays, 51 bases, in frame from base 1. Deletion took 0 bases off V and 4 bases off J, with a span of 14 bases between the germline ends. Enrolling through a virtual design, the prospective study's participants ranged in age from roughly 18 to 89 years and lived across around 25 United States geographic areas. In the prospective study, cohorts were assigned on the basis of participant-reported clinical history obtained from a screening survey and a study questionnaire. ImmuneRACE Cohort 3 recovered participants were defined by two consecutive negative NP/OP PCR tests, healthcare professional clearance, or symptom resolution. Each participant in the prospective study had whole blood, serum and a nasopharyngeal or oropharyngeal swab collected by mobile phlebotomists. Over a 2-month period, participants in the prospective study had the option of providing additional blood draws and questionnaires. Prospective study blood samples were shipped either frozen or at room temperature before DNA extraction.

This sample is part of a study of blood T cell repertoires in COVID-19 (dated by TCRdb to the early 2020s). Notes on the research overall: The collaborator samples originated in the United States, Italy and Spain and spanned the acute and convalescent phases of COVID-19. A freely available public database, intended as a resource for researchers studying the immune response to SARS-CoV-2, is where the repertoires were released. Where available, HLA class I and class II types were taken from metadata supplied by the sample provider and were not determined by assay-based typing. Sample metadata almost always included a de-identified subject ID, COVID-19 status, age in years and sex. The prospective study material was composed of cDNA or gDNA derived from T cells, B-cell-depleted T cells, or PBMCs. Subjects who had been exposed to COVID-19, were actively infected with it, or had recovered from it provided the deeply sampled blood TCRbeta repertoires that made up the dataset. The samples were drawn from two sources: the first 160 participants of the ongoing ImmuneRACE study, and 950 to 1,500 subjects contributed by 6 global collaborators.

TCRbeta CDR3 regions were amplified from genomic DNA using the immunoSEQ Assay, a bias-controlled multiplex PCR. The authors' pipeline ran thus. The number of nucleated cells in each sample was estimated by amplification of reference gene primers within the assay. To quantify the absolute abundance of each unique TCRbeta CDR3 rearrangement, sequence reads were collapsed and filtered. Productive Simpson clonality was computed per sample as the square root of Simpson's diversity index over productive rearrangements. The source is immuneACCESS, and TCRdb retained only in-frame sequences with V and J called. Part of the clones is not carried over; for the studies checked, unresolved V genes explain less than half of this, and the remainder is unexplained. D and trimming come from the DNA, and the V and J calls and clone size come from that table. This sample is represented by roughly 180,000 clones; around 82% of them were singletons. 15% to 20% of the sample is taken by the ten largest.

Results and caveats for the whole study, not just this receptor: Clinical and demographic metadata were provided uncurated, with the amount varying by source and participant.

This clonotype was obtained from a man aged 60 to 75 who had recovered from COVID-19. The chain is made from TRBV5-8 and TRBJ2-6, and possibly TRBD1, on 5 matching bases. Sequencing used PBMCs or T cells enriched from blood (not recorded which). The DNA sequence is as follows: TGTGCCAGCAGCTTGGTGTCTGGGGCGAAGGGGGCCAACGTCCTGACTTTC. This encodes CASSLVSGAKGANVLTF.